This T cell receptor (beta chain) came from a study of blood T cell repertoires in COVID-19. Overall study: Material from acute and convalescent COVID-19 was sourced from the United States, Italy and Spain.

Germline CDR1 is LGHDT and CDR2 is YNNKEL (reference sequence). J was trimmed by 0 bases and V by 1 base; bases with no gene match: 5. The CDR3 sequence is 17 residues long. Assay: immunoSEQ multiplex PCR; the TCRdb copy retains only in-frame clones and omits some. Here the sample spans 300,000 to 350,000 clones, almost 90% being singletons. Sequencing was carried out using PBMCs or T cells enriched from blood (not recorded which). This TCR derives from a woman aged 18-29 years with acute COVID-19. This chain joins TRBV3-1 (or the pseudogene TRBV3-2) and TRBJ2-5; 10 bases align to TRBD2. The CDR3 nucleotides are TGTGCCAGCAGCCAAGGAGGAGCGGGAGGGCACCAAGAGACCCAGTACTTC. Translation: CASSQGGAGGHQETQYF.